What follows are 18 T cell receptor beta chains derived from one specimen sequenced in a study of blood T cells in healthy people across ages. A sample-barcoded 5' primer and a J-beta primer mix were used in a second PCR of roughly 6 to 11 cycles. TCRdb reanalysed the 5' RACE reads using MiXCR and keeps one entry per CDR3 protein. The sample contains hundreds of thousands of distinct CDR3 sequences, just over 55% of which appear only once. Material for sequencing was blood. Every receptor here comes from a man between 35 and 55 years old in good health.

The chain links TRBV11-1 to TRBJ2-6; TRBD1 is a possible D gene (6 bases). The V end was cut by 6 bases, the J end by 2 bases, with 11 bases between. Germline V gene lookup returns CDR1 SGHAT and CDR2 FQDESV (reference sequence). The CDR3 totals 15 residues. The CDR3 here is CASRPTGTGANVLTF. The CDR3 DNA reads as TGTGCCAGCAGACCAACAGGGACTGGGGCCAACGTCCTGACTTTC.

V usage is TRBV11-2 and J usage is TRBJ2-5; D assignment may be TRBD1 or TRBD2 (6 bases each). With 5 bases removed from V and 3 bases from J, the gap between germline ends came to 34 bases. Germline CDR1 is SGHAT and CDR2 is FQNNGV. CDR3 size: 21 residues. The chain's CDR3 is CASSGLGGGWSGIGVEETQYF. CDR3 DNA: TGTGCCAGCAGCGGCCTCGGAGGGGGGTGGAGTGGCATCGGGGTCGAAGAGACCCAGTACTTC.

J is TRBJ2-3 and V is TRBV27; D not resolved. CDR1 MNHEY and CDR2 SMNVEV come from the germline V gene (reference sequence). V lost 7 bases, J lost 4 bases, and 21 bases lay in between. The CDR3 has 16 residues. The CDR3 DNA sequence: TGTGCCAGCAAACCTTATCGGACGGTTAAGGCAGATACGCAGTATTTT. Its protein is CASKPYRTVKADTQYF.

The chain carries TRBV28 and TRBJ2-3; D is uncertain. The CDR3 has 13 amino acids. Looked up from germline, CDR1 is MDHEN and CDR2 is SYDVKM. V gave up 8 bases and J gave up 0 bases, with 9 bases separating them. The CDR3, as DNA: TGTGCCAGCGGGGTGGAGAGCACAGATACGCAGTATTTT. Residues: CASGVESTDTQYF.

J is TRBJ1-1 and V is TRBV5-1; tentative D call: TRBD1 (6 bases). Germline CDR1 reads SGHRS; CDR2 reads YFSETQ. The CDR3 spans 13 residues. V lost 0 bases and J lost 10, with 13 bases in between. The CDR3 loop is CASSLGESQGAFF. Written as DNA, the CDR3 is TGCGCCAGCAGCTTGGGTGAGTCACAGGGAGCTTTCTTT. Supplemented by reference TRBV5-1 and TRBJ1-1, the full variable domain reads KAGVTQTPRYLIKTRGQQVTLSCSPISGHRSVSWYQQTPGQGLQFLFEYFSETQRNKGNFPGRFSGRQFSNSRSEMNVSTLELGDSALYLCASSLGESQGAFFGQGTRLTVV.

The V call is TRBV12-3 or TRBV12-4, the J call TRBJ1-2, with TRBD1 identical over 8 bases. The ends lost 5 bases at V and 6 bases at J; junction bases unmatched: 5. CDR3 length: 13 amino acids. The DNA of the CDR3 is TGTGCCAGCAGTCCACCGACAGGGGATGGCTACACCTTC. Protein sequence: CASSPPTGDGYTF.

The CDR3 bases are TGTGCCAGCAGCTTAGATCTACCCATCACAGATACGCAGTATTTT. This gives the protein CASSLDLPITDTQYF. The chain employs TRBV7-2 and TRBJ2-3; no firm D call. The CDR3 runs to 15 residues. Germline V lookup: CDR1 SGHTA, CDR2 FQGNSA. Trimming removed 1 base from V and 2 bases from J, with 10 bases in between. Variable domain in full (rest from reference TRBV7-2 and TRBJ2-3): GAGVSQSPSNKVTEKGKDVELRCDPISGHTALYWYRQSLGQGLEFLIYFQGNSAPDKSGLPSDRFSAERTGGSVSTLTIQRTQQEDSAVYLCASSLDLPITDTQYFGPGTRLTVL.

This clonotype was counted between two and nine times. This CDR3 reads CASRSRGSYNSPLHF. Here the CDR3 DNA reads TGTGCCAGCAGATCCAGGGGCTCCTATAATTCACCCCTCCACTTT. V is TRBV28 and J is TRBJ1-6; perhaps TRBD1 as D (6 bases). Germline V gene sequence: CDR1 MDHEN, CDR2 SYDVKM. The CDR3 sequence is 15 residues long. V lost 6 bases and J lost 0, with 9 bases in between.

The chain uses TRBV3-1 and TRBJ2-1; 12 bases align to TRBD2. Germline assignment: CDR1 LGHDT and CDR2 YNNKEL (reference sequence). V gave up 1 base and J gave up 4 bases; unmatched junction bases: 17. The CDR3 loop spans 21 amino acids. This CDR3 reads CASSQGRGRTSGRPEYNEQFF. The CDR3 DNA is TGTGCCAGCAGCCAAGGAAGAGGTCGAACTAGCGGGAGGCCGGAGTACAATGAGCAGTTCTTC.

This clonotype was recorded a few times. The rearrangement links TRBV27 to TRBJ2-3; D is possibly TRBD1 (6 bases). The V end lost 2 bases, the J end lost 3 bases, and 12 bases lay between the germline ends. The CDR3 has 15 amino acids. Germline values: CDR1 MNHEY, CDR2 SMNVEV (reference sequence). CDR3 DNA sequence: TGTGCCAGCAGTTTAGGGGGCCCCGGGACAGATACGCAGTATTTT. Its protein product is CASSLGGPGTDTQYF.

The chain links TRBV5-1 to TRBJ2-7, with D tentatively TRBD1 (5 bases). The J call may be faulty, since TRBJ2-5 better matches the DNA end. The germline V gene has CDR1 SGHRS and CDR2 YFSETQ. This CDR3 is 14 amino acids long. CDR3 amino acids: CASTPEGVLETQYF. CDR3 nucleotides: TGCGCCAGCACCCCTGAAGGGGTTCTGGAGACCCAGTACTTC.

The rearrangement joins TRBV9 to TRBJ2-2, with D maybe TRBD1 (5 bases). V shed 2 bases and J shed 5 bases, with 16 bases lying between them. Germline CDR1 SGDLS, CDR2 YYNGEE. This CDR3 has 16 residues. The CDR3 here is CASSVLPDSRTGELFF. Here the CDR3 DNA reads TGTGCCAGCAGCGTCCTACCCGACAGCCGGACCGGGGAGCTGTTTTTT.

The chain carries TRBV7-8 and TRBJ2-7, with a weak D call TRBD2 (5 bases). Between the trimmed V and J ends, which lost 5 bases and 7 bases, there was a span of 21 bases. The CDR3 contains 15 residues. Germline V gives CDR1 SGHVS, CDR2 FQNEAQ. The DNA of the CDR3 is TGTGCCAGCAGCGTCCCGGCGGGCCTGACTGGGGAGCAGTACTTC. Translated, it gives CASSVPAGLTGEQYF.

The V and J genes are TRBV6-2 or TRBV6-3 and TRBJ2-3, with 10 bases lining up with TRBD2. CDR3 size: 15 residues. V dropped 5 bases and J dropped 4; count of bases not matched to a gene: 6. Germline assignment: CDR1 MNHEY and CDR2 SVGEGT. For the CDR3, the DNA is TGTGCCAGCAGTGACCTAGCGGGAGCCGCAGATACGCAGTATTTT. This codes for CASSDLAGAADTQYF.

J is TRBJ2-4 and V is TRBV28; D is possibly TRBD1 or TRBD2 (5 bases each). With 5 bases removed from V and 13 bases from J, the gap between germline ends came to 18 bases. The CDR3 runs 13 residues. Germline V gene sequence: CDR1 MDHEN, CDR2 SYDVKM. In nucleotides, the CDR3 is TGTGCCAGCAGTCCCCCAGACCTGGGGGAGCAGTACTTC. This gives the protein CASSPPDLGEQYF.

The chain uses TRBV29-1 and TRBJ2-1, with TRBD1 identical over 10 bases. The trim removed 6 bases at V and 5 bases at J, leaving 7 bases unmatched. Germline V gene data show CDR1 as SQVTM and CDR2 as ANQGSEA. The CDR3 consists of 14 residues. The DNA for the CDR3 is TGCAGCGTCCCCCGGGACAGGGGAAACAATGAGCAGTTCTTC. Its translation: CSVPRDRGNNEQFF.

This clonotype has more than one count but fewer than ten. V gene TRBV3-1 combines with J gene TRBJ1-1; D remains ambiguous. This CDR3 is built from 14 residues. The V gene lost 4 bases and the J gene lost 1 base, with 10 bases spanning the gap. The germline gives CDR1 LGHDT, CDR2 YNNKEL (reference sequence). In nucleotides, the CDR3 is TGTGCCAGCAGCCTTGTTGATGGGAACACTGAAGCTTTCTTT. Translating gives CASSLVDGNTEAFF.

V and J are TRBV6-5 and TRBJ1-1; D call uncertain. Germline V gene lookup returns CDR1 MNHEY and CDR2 SVGAGI. V lost 5 bases and J 1 base, leaving 11 bases between the germline ends. The CDR3 runs 14 residues. CDR3 loop: CASSRVNKNTEAFF. CDR3 DNA sequence: TGTGCCAGCAGTCGAGTAAACAAGAACACTGAAGCTTTCTTT.